This TCR beta chain was captured in a study of blood T cell repertoires in COVID-19. The protocol was immunoSEQ multiplex PCR, while the TCRdb copy is restricted to in-frame clones and leaves out a portion. Counted here are approximately 100,000 clones, 70% to 85% occurring once; the ten biggest clones make up approximately 3.3%. There are 11 residues in the CDR3. Germline CDR1 DFQATT, CDR2 SNEGSKA (reference sequence). V shed 5 bases and J shed 4 bases, with 8 bases lying between them. The V gene is TRBV20-1, the J gene TRBJ1-2; no clear D gene. The sequencing input was peripheral blood. The TCR originated in a woman aged 80 or older with active or convalescent COVID-19. CDR3 residues: CSAHRTYGYTF. The CDR3 DNA is TGCAGTGCTCACAGAACCTATGGCTACACCTTC.